This T cell receptor (beta chain) was sequenced in a study of OX40 agonist ivuxolimab in advanced cancers. Study at large: Ivuxolimab, an agonist antibody against OX40 (CD134), was given to patients. Patients in dose escalation had liver, melanoma, kidney or head and neck cancers. Three patients, one with hepatocellular carcinoma and two with cutaneous melanoma, responded partially. General study results and limits: Clonal expansion by week 6 occurred in CD4+ and CD8+ blood T cells (at 0.1 to 3.0 mg/kg).

Comments on this clone: Its antigen is currently unknown.

Method: immunoSEQ multiplex PCR; TCRdb's copy keeps in-frame clones and lacks some. The table shows around 67,000 clones, with roughly nine tenths occurring only once. V dropped 5 bases and J dropped 2; count of bases not matched to a gene: 4. The CDR3 is 14 residues long. Germline CDR1 reads GTSNPN; CDR2 reads SVGIG (reference sequence). The sequence was obtained from an adult with an advanced solid tumor such as melanoma, head and neck, liver or kidney cancer. Material: CD4+ or CD8+ T cells sorted from blood, obtained in a trial of the OX40 agonist ivuxolimab. The V gene is TRBV30, the J gene TRBJ1-5; TRBD1 matches 9 bases. CDR3 in amino acids: CAWDRDRGNQPQHF. The CDR3 DNA sequence: TGTGCCTGGGACCGGGACAGGGGCAATCAGCCCCAGCATTTT.